This TCR beta chain was captured in a study of blood T cell repertoires in COVID-19. Study-level information: Italy, Spain and the United States were the sources of the convalescent and acute COVID-19 samples. From T cells, B-cell-depleted T cells, or PBMCs came the material, which was cDNA or gDNA.

Per the original methods: Nucleated cell number was recorded as an estimate derived from reference gene primer amplification. The data were produced by immunoSEQ multiplex PCR, yet TCRdb's version contains in-frame clones alone and is incomplete. The V and J calls and clone size come from that table; D and trimming were worked out from the DNA. Among under 200,000 clones listed, over 75% were seen once. The sequence came from a man aged 65 to 79 with active or convalescent COVID-19. The specimen sequenced was peripheral blood.

For the CDR3, the DNA is TGTGCCAGCAGCTTGGGGAGGACAGATACGCAGTATTTT. Amino acids: CASSLGRTDTQYF. This sequence joins TRBV5-4 and TRBJ2-3; perhaps TRBD2 as D (5 bases). From germline, CDR1 is SGHNT and CDR2 YYREEE (reference sequence). Trimming cost V 0 bases and J 3 bases, with 5 bases left between them. The CDR3 consists of 13 residues.